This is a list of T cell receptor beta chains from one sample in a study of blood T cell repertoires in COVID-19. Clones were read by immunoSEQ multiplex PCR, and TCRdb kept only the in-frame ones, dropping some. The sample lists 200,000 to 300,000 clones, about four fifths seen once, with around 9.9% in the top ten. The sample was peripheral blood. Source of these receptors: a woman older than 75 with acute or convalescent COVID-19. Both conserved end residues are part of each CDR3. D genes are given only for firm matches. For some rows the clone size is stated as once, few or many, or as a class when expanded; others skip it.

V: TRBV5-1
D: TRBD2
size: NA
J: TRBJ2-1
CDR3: CASSLDRTSRNEQFF
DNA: TGCGCCAGCAGCTTGGACCGGACTAGCCGCAATGAGCAGTTCTTC

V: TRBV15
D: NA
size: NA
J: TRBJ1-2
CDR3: CATSRDPDAVGYTF
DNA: TGTGCCACCAGCAGAGACCCTGACGCGGTTGGCTACACCTTC

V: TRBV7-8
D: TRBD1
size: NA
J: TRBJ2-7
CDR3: CASSLRDRFYEQYF
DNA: TGTGCCAGCAGCCTCCGGGACAGATTCTACGAGCAGTACTTC

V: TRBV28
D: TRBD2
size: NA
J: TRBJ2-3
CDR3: CASSLWASGGPTDTQYF
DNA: TGTGCCAGCAGTTTATGGGCTAGCGGGGGGCCCACAGATACGCAGTATTTT

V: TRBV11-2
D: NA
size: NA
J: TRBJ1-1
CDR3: CASSLDAATTEAFF
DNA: TGTGCCAGCAGCTTAGATGCAGCGACCACTGAAGCTTTCTTT

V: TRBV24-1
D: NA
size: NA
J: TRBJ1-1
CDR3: CATSDAGTQRGAFF
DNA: TGTGCCACCAGTGATGCCGGGACCCAAAGGGGGGCTTTCTTT

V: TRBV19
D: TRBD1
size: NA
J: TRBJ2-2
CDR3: CASSTAGTGPYTGELFF
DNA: TGTGCCAGTAGTACAGCCGGGACAGGGCCGTACACCGGGGAGCTGTTTTTT

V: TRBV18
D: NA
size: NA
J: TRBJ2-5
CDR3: CASSPTPQETQYF
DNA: TGTGCCAGCTCACCCACACCTCAAGAGACCCAGTACTTC

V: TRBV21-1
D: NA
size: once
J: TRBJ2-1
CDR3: CASSPGGGSYNEQFF
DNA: TGTGCCAGCAGCCCCGGGGGGGGCAGCTACAATGAGCAGTTCTTC

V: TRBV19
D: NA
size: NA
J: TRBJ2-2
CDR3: CASRDVRAANTGELFF
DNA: TGTGCCAGTAGGGACGTTAGAGCGGCGAACACCGGGGAGCTGTTTTTT

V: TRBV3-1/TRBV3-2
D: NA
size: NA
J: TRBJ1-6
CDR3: CASSPTRAGNSPLHF
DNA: TGTGCCAGCAGCCCCACTCGGGCGGGGAATTCACCCCTCCACTTT

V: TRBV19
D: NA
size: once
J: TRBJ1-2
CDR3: CASSLQGIYGYTF
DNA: TGTGCCAGTAGTCTGCAGGGTATTTATGGCTACACCTTC

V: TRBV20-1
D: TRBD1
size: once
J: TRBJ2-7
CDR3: CSASRVQGAPYEQYF
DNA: TGCAGTGCTAGTAGAGTACAGGGGGCCCCCTACGAGCAGTACTTC

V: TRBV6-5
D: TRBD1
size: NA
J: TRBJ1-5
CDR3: CASSYGQGSRQPQHF
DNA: TGTGCCAGCAGTTACGGACAGGGTAGTAGGCAGCCCCAGCATTTT

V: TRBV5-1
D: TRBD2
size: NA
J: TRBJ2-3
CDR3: CASSLGLAGGRDTQYF
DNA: TGCGCCAGCAGCTTAGGACTAGCGGGGGGGCGGGATACGCAGTATTTT

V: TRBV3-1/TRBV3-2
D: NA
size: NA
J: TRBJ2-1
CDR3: CASSQRGSSYNEQFF
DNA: TGTGCCAGCAGCCAGAGGGGGAGCTCCTACAATGAGCAGTTCTTC

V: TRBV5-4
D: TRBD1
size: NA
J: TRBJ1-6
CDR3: CASSSDREGSPLHF
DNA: TGTGCCAGCAGCTCGGACAGGGAAGGTTCACCCCTCCACTTT

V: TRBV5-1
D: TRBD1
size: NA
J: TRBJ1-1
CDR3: CASSLAGTGNTEAFF
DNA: TGCGCCAGCAGCTTAGCAGGGACAGGGAATACTGAAGCTTTCTTT

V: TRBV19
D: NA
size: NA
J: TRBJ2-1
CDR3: CASNPGQGISYNEQFF
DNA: TGTGCCAGTAACCCGGGACAAGGCATAAGCTACAATGAGCAGTTCTTC

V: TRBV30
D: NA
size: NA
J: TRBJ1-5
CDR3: CAWSGVEVNQPQHF
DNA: TGTGCCTGGAGTGGGGTGGAGGTCAATCAGCCCCAGCATTTT

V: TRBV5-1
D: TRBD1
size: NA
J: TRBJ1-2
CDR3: CASSSTGTGHPGYTF
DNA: TGCGCCAGCAGCTCCACCGGGACAGGGCACCCGGGCTACACCTTC

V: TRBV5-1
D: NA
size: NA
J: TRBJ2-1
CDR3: CASSSQPSSDEQFF
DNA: TGCGCCAGCAGCTCCCAACCCTCCTCGGATGAGCAGTTCTTC

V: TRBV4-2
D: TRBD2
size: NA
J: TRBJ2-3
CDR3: CASSTSGGRTDTQYF
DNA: TGTGCCAGCAGCACTAGCGGGGGCCGCACAGATACGCAGTATTTT

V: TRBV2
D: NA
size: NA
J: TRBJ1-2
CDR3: CASSLGGVGYYGYTF
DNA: TGTGCCAGCAGTTTAGGGGGGGTAGGGTACTATGGCTACACCTTC

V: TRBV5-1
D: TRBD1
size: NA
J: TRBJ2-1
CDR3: CASSLVSGGKNEQFF
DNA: TGCGCCAGCAGCTTGGTGTCAGGGGGCAAGAATGAGCAGTTCTTC

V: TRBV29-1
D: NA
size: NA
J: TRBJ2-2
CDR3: CSVVWTESNTGELFF
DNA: TGCAGCGTTGTATGGACAGAGTCGAACACCGGGGAGCTGTTTTTT

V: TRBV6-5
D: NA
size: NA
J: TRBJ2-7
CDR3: CASSYSERSYEQYF
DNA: TGTGCCAGCAGTTACTCCGAACGGTCCTACGAGCAGTACTTC

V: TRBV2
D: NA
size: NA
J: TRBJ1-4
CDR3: CASSQLTGGVGKLFF
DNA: TGTGCCAGCAGCCAACTGACCGGGGGGGTTGGAAAACTGTTTTTT

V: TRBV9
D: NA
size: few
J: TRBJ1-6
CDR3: CASSTGGGNSPLHF
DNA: TGTGCCAGCAGCACCGGTGGGGGGAATTCACCCCTCCACTTT

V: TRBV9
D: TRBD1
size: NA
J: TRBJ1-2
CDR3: CASSGPSGGRYYGYTF
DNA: TGTGCCAGCAGCGGGCCCTCAGGGGGCCGGTACTATGGCTACACCTTC

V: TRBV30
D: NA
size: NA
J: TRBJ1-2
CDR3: CAWTIGAGANYGYTF
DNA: TGTGCCTGGACCATAGGGGCAGGGGCCAACTATGGCTACACCTTC

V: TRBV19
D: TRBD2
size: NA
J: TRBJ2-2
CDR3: CAITLVAGTGELFF
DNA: TGTGCCATTACATTGGTAGCGGGGACCGGGGAGCTGTTTTTT

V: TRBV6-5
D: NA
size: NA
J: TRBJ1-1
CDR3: CASRRDTEAFF
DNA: TGTGCCAGCAGGAGGGATACTGAAGCTTTCTTT

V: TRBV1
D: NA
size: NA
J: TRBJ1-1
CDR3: CTSSQARRRGETTEAFF
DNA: TGCACCAGCAGCCAAGCCCGGCGTCGGGGGGAGACCACTGAAGCTTTCTTT

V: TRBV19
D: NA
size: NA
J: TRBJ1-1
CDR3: CASSRQRNTEAFF
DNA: TGTGCCAGTAGTAGACAGAGAAACACTGAAGCTTTCTTT

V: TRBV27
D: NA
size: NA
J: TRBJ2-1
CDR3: CASSLLAGKSYNEQFF
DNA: TGTGCCAGCAGTTTACTCGCAGGAAAATCCTACAATGAGCAGTTCTTC

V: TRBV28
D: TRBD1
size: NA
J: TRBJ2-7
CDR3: CASSPDRGRSSSYEQYF
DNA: TGTGCCAGCAGTCCCGACAGGGGCCGAAGCAGCTCCTACGAGCAGTACTTC

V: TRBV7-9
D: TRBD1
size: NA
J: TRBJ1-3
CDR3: CASSRTGNSGNTIYF
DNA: TGTGCCAGCAGCCGGACAGGGAACTCTGGAAACACCATATATTTT

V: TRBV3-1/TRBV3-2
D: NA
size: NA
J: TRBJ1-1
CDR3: CASSPTGGGTGIAFF
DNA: TGTGCCAGCAGCCCAACTGGGGGGGGCACCGGTATCGCTTTCTTT

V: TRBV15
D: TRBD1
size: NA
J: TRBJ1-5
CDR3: CATSREVGTGGEPPQHF
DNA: TGTGCCACCAGCAGAGAAGTTGGGACAGGGGGCGAGCCGCCCCAGCATTTT

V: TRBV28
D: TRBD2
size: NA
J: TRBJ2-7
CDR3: CASSSDSGGTGQYF
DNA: TGTGCCAGCAGTTCTGACAGCGGGGGCACCGGGCAGTACTTC

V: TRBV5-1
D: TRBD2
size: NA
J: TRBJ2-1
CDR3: CASKLAGVSSYNEQFF
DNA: TGCGCCAGCAAACTAGCGGGGGTCAGCTCCTACAATGAGCAGTTCTTC

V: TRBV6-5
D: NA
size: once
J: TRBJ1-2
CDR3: CASSPGGGANYGYTF
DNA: TGTGCCAGCAGTCCAGGAGGGGGGGCTAACTATGGCTACACCTTC

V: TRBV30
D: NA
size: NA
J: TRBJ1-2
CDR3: CAWTPGPSGGYTF
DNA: TGTGCCTGGACTCCGGGTCCATCCGGGGGCTACACCTTC

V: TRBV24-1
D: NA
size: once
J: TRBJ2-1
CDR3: CATSDPRGALNEQFF
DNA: TGTGCCACCAGTGACCCACGGGGGGCGCTTAATGAGCAGTTCTTC

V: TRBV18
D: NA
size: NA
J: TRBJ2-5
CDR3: CASSPLRGVEETQYF
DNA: TGTGCCAGCTCACCATTACGGGGTGTGGAAGAGACCCAGTACTTC

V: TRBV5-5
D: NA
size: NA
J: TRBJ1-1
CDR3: CASSPHRVYAENTEAFF
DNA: TGTGCCAGCAGCCCACACAGGGTTTATGCGGAGAACACTGAAGCTTTCTTT

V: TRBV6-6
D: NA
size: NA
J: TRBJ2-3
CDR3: CASSPYRDGSDTQYF
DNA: TGTGCCAGCAGTCCCTACAGGGACGGATCAGATACGCAGTATTTT

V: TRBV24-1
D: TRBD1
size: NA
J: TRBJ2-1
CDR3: CATARGPNEQFF
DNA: TGTGCCACCGCCAGGGGGCCTAATGAGCAGTTCTTC

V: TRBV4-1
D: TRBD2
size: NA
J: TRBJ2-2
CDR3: CASSREVAGGRTGELFF
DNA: TGCGCCAGCAGCCGAGAAGTAGCGGGGGGTAGGACCGGGGAGCTGTTTTTT

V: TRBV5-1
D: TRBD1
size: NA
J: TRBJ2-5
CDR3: CASSLAGKGAVETQYF
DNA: TGCGCCAGCAGCTTGGCCGGAAAGGGGGCGGTTGAGACCCAGTACTTC

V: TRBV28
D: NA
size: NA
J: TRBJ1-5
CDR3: CASSLYGGNSNQPQHF
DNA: TGTGCCAGCAGTTTATATGGGGGGAATAGCAATCAGCCCCAGCATTTT

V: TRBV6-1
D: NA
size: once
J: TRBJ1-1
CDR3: CASSDPTMNTEAFF
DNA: TGTGCCAGCAGTGATCCCACTATGAACACTGAAGCTTTCTTT

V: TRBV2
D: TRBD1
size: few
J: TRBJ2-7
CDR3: CASSLKTGGSEQYF
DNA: TGTGCCAGCAGCTTAAAGACAGGGGGCTCCGAGCAGTACTTC

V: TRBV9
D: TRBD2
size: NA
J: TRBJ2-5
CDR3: CASSYTSGGGQETQYF
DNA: TGTGCCAGCAGCTATACTAGCGGGGGAGGACAAGAGACCCAGTACTTC

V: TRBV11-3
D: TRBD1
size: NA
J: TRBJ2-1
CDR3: CASSSGQGGHQGEQFF
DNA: TGTGCCAGCAGCTCTGGACAGGGGGGTCATCAGGGTGAGCAGTTCTTC

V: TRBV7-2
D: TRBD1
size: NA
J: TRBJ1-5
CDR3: CASSREGQGNQPQHF
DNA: TGTGCCAGCAGCCGTGAGGGACAGGGGAATCAGCCCCAGCATTTT

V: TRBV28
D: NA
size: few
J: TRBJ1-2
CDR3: CASSLQRDYGYTF
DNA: TGTGCCAGCAGTTTGCAACGGGACTATGGCTACACCTTC

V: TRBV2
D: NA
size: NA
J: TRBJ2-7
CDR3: CASSGQPGAYEQYF
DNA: TGTGCCAGCAGTGGACAACCGGGGGCCTACGAGCAGTACTTC